This passage covers 14 T cell receptor beta chains from one sample sequenced in a study of blood T cell repertoires in COVID-19. This table comes from immunoSEQ multiplex PCR, and its TCRdb copy is limited to in-frame clones, with some not included. Among hundreds of thousands of clones listed, about 83% were seen once. Input material: peripheral blood. These receptors were obtained from a woman aged 50 to 60 with acute or convalescent COVID-19.

The chain employs TRBV5-1 and TRBJ2-3; possibly TRBD2 for D (5 bases). Trimming shortened V by 0 bases and J by 2 bases, and 10 bases separated the two germline ends. Germline CDR1 and CDR2: SGHRS and YFSETQ. The CDR3 totals 15 residues. The CDR3 here is CASSLGGGFTDTQYF. The CDR3 nucleotides read TGCGCCAGCAGCTTGGGAGGCGGGTTCACAGATACGCAGTATTTT. The complete variable domain, with remaining parts taken from reference TRBV5-1 and TRBJ2-3, reads KAGVTQTPRYLIKTRGQQVTLSCSPISGHRSVSWYQQTPGQGLQFLFEYFSETQRNKGNFPGRFSGRQFSNSRSEMNVSTLELGDSALYLCASSLGGGFTDTQYFGPGTRLTVL.

The genes are TRBV27 and TRBJ1-2, with 9 positions matching TRBD1. The V and J ends lost 3 bases and 1 base, in that order; junction bases with no gene match: 3. CDR3 length: 15 residues. Germline CDR1 reads MNHEY; CDR2 reads SMNVEV (reference sequence). This chain's CDR3 is CASSFGQGFNYGYTF. CDR3 coding DNA: TGTGCCAGCAGTTTCGGACAGGGGTTTAACTATGGCTACACCTTC.

The rearrangement links TRBV28 to TRBJ1-5, with D perhaps matching TRBD1 (5 bases). The CDR3 covers 13 residues. Trimming cost V 8 bases and J 4 bases, with 12 bases left between them. Germline loops: CDR1 MDHEN, CDR2 SYDVKM. The CDR3 region has the DNA TGTGCCAGCGGGCCAGGGAAAAATCAGCCCCAGCATTTT. This translates into CASGPGKNQPQHF.

The CDR3 spells CASRDYSNQPQHF. In nucleotides, the CDR3 is TGTGCCAGCCGGGATTATAGCAATCAGCCCCAGCATTTT. The chain carries TRBV19 and TRBJ1-5; D gene ambiguous. This CDR3 comprises 13 residues. Germline CDR1 reads LNHDA; CDR2 reads SQIVND (reference sequence). V was cut by 9 bases and J by 0 bases, with 9 bases left in between.

J is TRBJ1-4 and V is TRBV7-9; 8 bases are shared with TRBD1. This CDR3 is built from 19 residues. With V trimmed by 4 bases and J by 0 bases, 13 bases remained unmatched. Germline CDR1 and CDR2: SEHNR and FQNEAQ (reference sequence). The CDR3 spells CASSYNRGSYQATNEKLFF. The DNA for the CDR3 is TGTGCCAGCAGCTATAACAGGGGGTCTTATCAGGCAACTAATGAAAAACTGTTTTTT.

The chain carries TRBV5-1 and TRBJ2-1; D unclear. This CDR3 is built from 14 residues. V was trimmed by 5 bases and J by 0 bases, leaving 9 bases between them. Germline-derived CDR1 and CDR2 are SGHRS and YFSETQ. CDR3 DNA sequence: TGCGCCAGCAGTACGAGTAACTCCTACAATGAGCAGTTCTTC. It is translated as CASSTSNSYNEQFF.

In its sample, this clone was seen a few times. The chain recombines TRBV7-6 with TRBJ2-2, with 7 bases that match TRBD2. Per the germline V gene, CDR1 is SGHVS and CDR2 is FNYEAQ. The CDR3 has 16 amino acids. J lost 6 bases, V lost 5 bases, and 12 bases had no gene match. CDR3: CASSPRTSPPPGELFF. The CDR3 DNA reads as TGTGCCAGCAGCCCAAGGACTAGTCCCCCCCCCGGGGAGCTGTTTTTT.

This chain connects TRBV28 to TRBJ2-3, with 7 bases identical to TRBD2. Germline V gene sequence: CDR1 MDHEN, CDR2 SYDVKM. V shed 5 bases, J shed 2 bases, and the junction held 13 bases outside the gene matches. The CDR3 runs to 17 residues. CDR3 DNA: TGTGCCAGCAGTACAGCTGTACTAGCGCTTCTCACAGATACGCAGTATTTT. Its translation: CASSTAVLALLTDTQYF. The whole variable domain, remainder taken from reference TRBV28 and TRBJ2-3, is DVKVTQSSRYLVKRTGEKVFLECVQDMDHENMFWYRQDPGLGLRLIYFSYDVKMKEKGDIPEGYSVSREKKERFSLILESASTNQTSMYLCASSTAVLALLTDTQYFGPGTRLTVL.

The J gene is TRBJ2-1, the V gene TRBV5-6; 9 bases line up with TRBD2. Germline V gene data show CDR1 as SGHDT and CDR2 as YYEEEE. V gave up 4 bases and J gave up 1 base; unmatched junction bases: 3. The length of the CDR3 is 15 residues. In nucleotides, the CDR3 is TGTGCCAGCAGCGGAACTAGCGGGTCCTACAATGAGCAGTTCTTC. Translating gives CASSGTSGSYNEQFF.

The gene calls are TRBV25-1 and TRBJ2-1, with a tentative D call TRBD2 (6 bases). Germline V lookup: CDR1 MGHDK, CDR2 SYGVNS. Trimming removed 6 bases at V and 2 bases at J, with 14 bases between. The CDR3 contains 15 residues. CDR3 in DNA: TGTGCCAGCAGGCGAGCGGGCCTCACCTACAATGAGCAGTTCTTC. Translation gives CASRRAGLTYNEQFF.

This rearrangement joins TRBV11-2 to TRBJ2-1, with D possibly being TRBD2 (7 bases). Germline CDR1 SGHAT, CDR2 FQNNGV. Between the trimmed V and J ends, which lost 3 bases and 7 bases, there was a span of 22 bases. This CDR3 has 17 amino acids. The CDR3 coding sequence is TGTGCCAGCAGCTTCCTGGGGGGGGCCAGGGGAATGAATGAGCAGTTCTTC. Protein sequence: CASSFLGGARGMNEQFF.

This chain links TRBV9 with TRBJ1-4, with 11 nucleotides matching TRBD1. Germline assignment: CDR1 SGDLS and CDR2 YYNGEE. V trimming: 0 bases; J trimming: 5 bases; junction bases outside the gene matches: 9. This CDR3 has 18 amino acids. In DNA, the CDR3 is TGTGCCAGCAGCGTAGAGGCTGGGACAGGGGGTAGAAATGAAAAACTGTTTTTT. Protein sequence: CASSVEAGTGGRNEKLFF.

The V and J genes are TRBV28 and TRBJ2-2, with 8 positions matching TRBD2. Trimming removed 8 bases from V and 1 base from J; junction bases left unmatched: 6. The CDR3 runs to 15 residues. The germline gives CDR1 MDHEN, CDR2 SYDVKM. CDR3 in amino acids: CASFSAGENTGELFF. For the CDR3, the DNA is TGTGCCAGCTTCTCAGCGGGGGAGAACACCGGGGAGCTGTTTTTT.

This rearrangement joins TRBV4-2 to TRBJ1-1; 8 bases are shared with TRBD1. The CDR3 is 11 amino acids. The V gene end was trimmed by 6 bases and the J gene end by 10 bases; junction bases not matched to a gene: 4. CDR1 and CDR2 from the germline V gene are LGHNA and YNFKEQ. The CDR3 DNA follows: TGTGCCAGCAGTCCCGGGACAGGAGCTTTCTTT. Protein sequence: CASSPGTGAFF.